Given below is one T cell receptor (beta chain) in context. The antigen is undetermined. This entry is derived from a study of identical twins. The CDR3 runs 18 residues. Germline V gene lookup returns CDR1 SGHAT and CDR2 FQNNGV. Trimming left V 5 bases short and J 4 bases short, with 21 bases between. Study-wide results and limits: Diverse VJ usage suggested most zero-insertion clonotypes were not invariant T cells. In monozygotic twins, models underestimated the sharing of out-of-frame TCR alpha.

After template switching added a universal primer site, the resulting cDNA carried unique molecular identifiers. In TCRdb, the 5' RACE reads were re-called with MiXCR into one record per CDR3 protein. This table holds 450,000 to 500,000 distinct CDR3 sequences, over 11% found once. This same sample was also part of a study on yellow fever vaccine responses in identical twins. That paper states: Twins' vaccine T cell response reportedly seemed partly convergent, partly personalized.

This TCR was sampled from a woman aged 18-29 years in good health. The chain combines TRBV11-2 with TRBJ2-6; possibly TRBD1 for D (6 bases). The sample taken for sequencing was CD4+ T cells sorted from blood. CDR3 nucleotide sequence: TGTGCCAGCAGCACCAAAACAGGGACCTTCGGCGGGGCCAACGTCCTGACTTTC. Amino acid sequence: CASSTKTGTFGGANVLTF.